Below are 25 T cell receptor beta chains sequenced from a single sample in a study of shared clonotypes between healthy human individuals. Clones were read by immunoSEQ multiplex PCR, and TCRdb kept only the in-frame ones, dropping some. This table has hundreds of thousands of clones, 90% to 95% appearing once. CD45RO-negative, CCR7-selected cells formed the naive CD8 fraction, which excluded terminally differentiated effector memory CD45RA+ cells. Sequenced material: naive CD8+ T cells sorted from blood. The receptors derive from a man aged 30 to 39 in good health.

The CDR3 sequence: CASSPPGARNTEAFF. Here the CDR3 DNA reads TGTGCCAGCTCACCACCGGGGGCGCGGAACACTGAAGCTTTCTTT. The rearrangement uses TRBV18 and TRBJ1-1; a possible D gene is TRBD1 (6 bases). Germline V lookup: CDR1 KGHSH, CDR2 LQKENI. The germline V and J ends were trimmed by 0 bases and 1 base, with 9 bases remaining between them. This CDR3 has 15 amino acids.

This sequence joins TRBV27 and TRBJ2-3, with a weak D call TRBD2 (6 bases). V shed 0 bases and J shed 2 bases, with 9 bases lying between them. The CDR3 sequence is 15 residues long. CDR1 and CDR2 from the germline V gene are MNHEY and SMNVEV (reference sequence). This chain's CDR3 is CASSLSLAATDTQYF. CDR3 nucleotides: TGTGCCAGCAGTTTATCGTTAGCGGCCACAGATACGCAGTATTTT.

The chain is built from TRBV10-3 and TRBJ2-1; maybe TRBD1 (6 bases). Trimming left V 2 bases short and J 5 bases short, with 16 bases between. CDR3 size: 16 residues. Germline CDR1 reads ENHRY; CDR2 reads SYGVKD. CDR3 sequence: CAISETPGETNNEQFF. CDR3 nucleotides: TGTGCCATCAGTGAGACCCCAGGGGAAACGAACAATGAGCAGTTCTTC.

This chain joins TRBV7-6 and TRBJ2-7; 9 nucleotides align to TRBD1. From germline, CDR1 is SGHVS and CDR2 FNYEAQ. The CDR3 covers 13 residues. V lost 5 bases to trimming and J lost 3 bases; unmatched junction nucleotides: 2. The CDR3 is CASSRQGDYEQYF. The CDR3 coding sequence is TGTGCCAGCAGCCGACAGGGGGACTACGAGCAGTACTTC.

A single count supports this clone. This rearrangement joins TRBV28 to TRBJ2-1; D tentatively fits TRBD1 or TRBD2 (5 bases each). V lost 6 bases and J 10 bases, leaving 10 bases between the germline ends. Per germline, CDR1 MDHEN and CDR2 SYDVKM. The CDR3 has 11 amino acids. The CDR3 spells CASSAGAEQFF. CDR3 nucleotide sequence: TGTGCCAGCAGCGCCGGGGCGGAGCAGTTCTTC.

A note on this clone: The same CDR3 arises from other DNA sequences in this sample as well. The chain couples TRBV30 to TRBJ2-6, with D perhaps matching TRBD1 or TRBD2 (5 bases each). This CDR3 contains 14 residues. Per the germline V gene, CDR1 is GTSNPN and CDR2 is SVGIG (reference sequence). V gave up 0 bases and J gave up 2 bases, with 5 bases separating them. Here the CDR3 DNA reads TGTGCCTGGAGTGTGGGGGCTGGGGCCAACGTCCTGACTTTC. Amino acids: CAWSVGAGANVLTF.

This chain links TRBV28 with TRBJ1-4; 7 bases line up with TRBD1. J gave up 4 bases and V 6 bases, and 8 bases lay outside the gene matches. Germline-derived CDR1 and CDR2 are MDHEN and SYDVKM. This CDR3 comprises 15 residues. Written as DNA, the CDR3 is TGTGCCAGCAGCAGGGACAGAAGTATTAATGAAAAACTGTTTTTT. Its protein product is CASSRDRSINEKLFF.

As to this clone: Other nucleotide sequences in the sample specify the same CDR3. This chain uses TRBV10-3 with TRBJ2-7, with 7 bases matching TRBD1. CDR1 is ENHRY and CDR2 is SYGVKD in the germline V gene. The length of the CDR3 is 12 residues. Trimming cost V 6 bases and J 3 bases; bases outside gene matches: 2. The CDR3 sequence is CAIRGDSYEQYF. The DNA of the CDR3 is TGTGCCATCAGGGGGGACAGCTACGAGCAGTACTTC.

The rearrangement links TRBV28 to TRBJ2-5, with TRBD1 matching 9 bases. The CDR3 is made up of 16 amino acids. Germline lookup yields CDR1 MDHEN and CDR2 SYDVKM. With 3 bases clipped from V and 5 bases from J, the junction kept 10 bases outside the gene matches. The chain's CDR3 is CASSFPSTGGSETQYF. CDR3 nucleotide sequence: TGTGCCAGCAGTTTCCCCTCGACAGGGGGTTCCGAGACCCAGTACTTC. Looking up the rest from reference TRBV28 and TRBJ2-5 gives the full variable domain: DVKVTQSSRYLVKRTGEKVFLECVQDMDHENMFWYRQDPGLGLRLIYFSYDVKMKEKGDIPEGYSVSREKKERFSLILESASTNQTSMYLCASSFPSTGGSETQYFGPGTRLLVL.

The chain combines TRBV13 with TRBJ2-2; D gene unclear. The CDR3 runs to 15 residues. Trimming stripped 5 bases from V and 5 bases from J, with 15 bases between. Germline CDR1 PRHDT, CDR2 FYEKMQ (reference sequence). CDR3 bases: TGTGCCAGCAGCCCCAGTGTGGGGAAGACCGGGGAGCTGTTTTTT. Protein: CASSPSVGKTGELFF.

This chain uses TRBV5-6 with TRBJ2-7, with 7 positions matching TRBD2. V lost 3 bases, J lost 8 bases, and 2 bases stayed unmatched. The CDR3 extends over 11 amino acids. Germline CDR1 and CDR2: SGHDT and YYEEEE. The CDR3 nucleotides read TGTGCCAGCAGCTCCGGGGGGAAGCAGTACTTC. Amino acid sequence: CASSSGGKQYF.

CDR3: CASSSPPHNEQFF. CDR3 DNA sequence: TGTGCCAGCAGCTCCCCCCCCCATAATGAGCAGTTCTTC. This chain connects TRBV7-3 to TRBJ2-1; no firm D call. Germline CDR1 SGHTA, CDR2 FQGTGA. Trimming took off 4 bases at V and 7 bases at J, with 11 bases between the two ends. The CDR3 totals 13 residues.

The sample holds a few counts of this clone. The J gene is TRBJ2-3, the V gene TRBV14, with D hard to call. The CDR3 runs to 13 residues. Germline CDR1 is SGHDN and CDR2 is FVKESK. V was shortened by 1 base and J by 2 bases, with 4 bases between the two germline ends. CDR3 sequence (DNA): TGTGCCAGCAGCCAAGTTTCCACAGATACGCAGTATTTT. Translating gives CASSQVSTDTQYF.

The V gene is TRBV7-2, the J gene TRBJ2-1; 7 bases are a match to TRBD2. The CDR3 runs to 16 residues. Germline-derived CDR1 and CDR2 are SGHTA and FQGNSA. Trimming cost V 1 base and J 1 base; bases outside gene matches: 4. CDR3 nucleotide sequence: TGTGCCAGCAGCTTAGGGGGGGGTGGTTCCTACAATGAGCAGTTCTTC. Translation gives CASSLGGGGSYNEQFF.

The CDR3 here is CAWSAQGTGELFF. CDR3 nucleotides: TGTGCCTGGAGTGCCCAGGGTACCGGGGAGCTGTTTTTT. V and J are TRBV30 and TRBJ2-2, with D perhaps TRBD1 (5 bases). V was shortened by 1 base and J by 5 bases, with 8 bases between the two germline ends. Germline CDR1 and CDR2: GTSNPN and SVGIG (reference sequence). There are 13 residues in the CDR3.

V and J are TRBV6-5 and TRBJ1-4; the match to TRBD1 covers 10 bases. The CDR3 runs to 14 residues. The germline gives CDR1 MNHEY, CDR2 SVGAGI. V shed 6 bases and J 7 bases; nucleotides not matched to a gene: 5. The CDR3 protein is CASRGTGEAEKLFF. CDR3 nucleotide sequence: TGTGCCAGCAGGGGGACAGGGGAAGCTGAAAAACTGTTTTTT.

This chain joins TRBV18 and TRBJ1-5; 7 bases are shared with TRBD1. J gave up 3 bases and V 3 bases, and 11 bases lay outside the gene matches. Germline V lookup: CDR1 KGHSH, CDR2 LQKENI. This CDR3 has 17 amino acids. The CDR3 loop reads CASSPGVLQGHNQPQHF. The CDR3 nucleotides read TGTGCCAGCTCACCCGGGGTTTTACAGGGGCACAATCAGCCCCAGCATTTT.

This chain links TRBV7-6 with TRBJ2-1; 12 bases align to TRBD2. J was trimmed by 6 bases and V by 5 bases; bases with no gene match: 8. The CDR3 totals 16 residues. Germline V gives CDR1 SGHVS, CDR2 FNYEAQ. The CDR3 nucleotides are TGTGCCAGCAGCCAACTGCTAGCGGGAGGGGGCAATGAGCAGTTCTTC. Translation: CASSQLLAGGGNEQFF.

The chain couples TRBV6-5 to TRBJ2-2; 8 bases fit TRBD1. J lost 2 bases, V lost 6 bases, and 2 bases had no gene match. Germline V gene sequence: CDR1 MNHEY, CDR2 SVGAGI. This CDR3 spans 14 amino acids. CDR3 DNA: TGTGCCAGCAGCGGACAGGGCAACACCGGGGAGCTGTTTTTT. Translating it yields CASSGQGNTGELFF.

V gene TRBV4-1 combines with J gene TRBJ2-7; D not resolved. The CDR3 has 13 residues. V lost 0 bases and J 2 bases, leaving 5 bases between the germline ends. CDR1 and CDR2 (germline): MGHRA, YSYEKL. The CDR3 loop reads CASSQENTYEQYF. In DNA form, the CDR3 reads TGCGCCAGCAGCCAAGAGAACACCTACGAGCAGTACTTC.

This chain connects TRBV5-1 to TRBJ1-1; D not resolved. The germline V gene has CDR1 SGHRS and CDR2 YFSETQ. CDR3 length equals 11 residues. V dropped 4 bases and J dropped 11 bases, with 12 bases sitting between them. The CDR3 region is CASSSQDWAFF. The DNA of the CDR3 is TGCGCCAGCAGCAGCCAGGATTGGGCTTTCTTT.

The chain couples TRBV2 to TRBJ2-7; 13 nucleotides line up with TRBD2. Germline CDR1 is SNHLY and CDR2 is FYNNEI. The V gene end was trimmed by 10 bases and the J gene end by 3 bases; junction bases not matched to a gene: 12. This CDR3 comprises 16 residues. CDR3 in amino acids: CAIRLAGGPGGYEQYF. CDR3 coding DNA: TGTGCCATCAGACTAGCGGGAGGCCCGGGGGGCTACGAGCAGTACTTC.

For this clone: One end of the junction is discordant with germline, which a read error may explain. The CDR3 sequence: CATSQQVSYEQYF. CDR3 nucleotide sequence: TGTGCCACCAGTCAACAGGTTTCCTACGAGCAGTACTTC. The chain employs TRBV27 and TRBJ2-7; D possibly corresponds to TRBD1 (5 bases). The germline V gene encodes CDR1 MNHEY and CDR2 SMNVEV (reference sequence). This CDR3 spans 13 amino acids.

This clone appeared a few times. Other DNA sequences in this sample translate to the same CDR3. The chain joins TRBV29-1 to TRBJ1-1; no firm D call. CDR1 is SQVTM, CDR2 ANQGSEA, per germline. This CDR3 spans 12 amino acids. Trimming cost V 6 bases and J 1 base, with 9 bases left between them. DNA of the CDR3: TGCAGCGTCGTCCCAGGGAACACTGAAGCTTTCTTT. Its protein product is CSVVPGNTEAFF.

This chain uses TRBV15 with TRBJ2-7, with D unresolved. Germline assignment: CDR1 LNHNV and CDR2 YYDKDF (reference sequence). V lost 3 bases to trimming and J lost 4 bases, with 13 bases between them. This CDR3 has 14 residues. CDR3 in DNA: TGTGCCACCAGCAGCGGCCAGCAGACATACGAGCAGTACTTC. It is translated as CATSSGQQTYEQYF.